These 10 T cell receptor beta chains were sequenced from one sample in a study of shared clonotypes between healthy human individuals. Using immunoSEQ multiplex PCR, the repertoire was profiled, and TCRdb retains in-frame clones only, with some absent. The data contain about 2.3 million clones, roughly 93% of them seen just once; the ten biggest clones take up 0.35% to 0.45%. Source material: naive CD4+ T cells from PBMCs. Subset defined: CD45RA+ positively selected. The source is a man between 18 and 35 years old in good health. Some clones in this sample may be carry-over from other donors' samples.

V usage is TRBV6-5 and J usage is TRBJ1-5; D remains ambiguous. The CDR3 contains 12 residues. Trimming took 7 bases from V and 0 from J, leaving 4 bases between them. Germline V gives CDR1 MNHEY, CDR2 SVGAGI. DNA for the CDR3: TGTGCCAGCACGGGTAGCAATCAGCCCCAGCATTTT. It specifies CASTGSNQPQHF.

V usage is TRBV5-1 and J usage is TRBJ2-1; D ambiguous. Germline V gene sequence: CDR1 SGHRS, CDR2 YFSETQ. The length of the CDR3 is 16 residues. Trimming cost V 0 bases and J 1 base, with 11 bases left between them. The CDR3 DNA is TGCGCCAGCAGCTTGGCGCTAGTCCCTTCCTACAATGAGCAGTTCTTC. It yields the protein CASSLALVPSYNEQFF.

The CDR3 region has the DNA TGCGCCAGCAGCATAAAGGGACTAGGATCAGATACGCAGTATTTT. This gives the protein CASSIKGLGSDTQYF. The chain recombines TRBV5-1 with TRBJ2-3; the match to TRBD2 covers 8 bases. CDR1 and CDR2 from the germline V gene are SGHRS and YFSETQ. The CDR3 contains 15 residues. The V gene end was trimmed by 4 bases and the J gene end by 4 bases; junction bases not matched to a gene: 8.

The gene calls are TRBV5-6 and TRBJ2-7, with TRBD1 matching over 12 bases. CDR3 length: 15 amino acids. The germline V gene encodes CDR1 SGHDT and CDR2 YYEEEE. V shed 4 bases and J 4 bases; nucleotides not matched to a gene: 6. CDR3 bases: TGTGCCAGCAGCCGGGACAGGGGGCTTGGATACGAGCAGTACTTC. Translating gives CASSRDRGLGYEQYF.

The chain employs TRBV30 and TRBJ2-4; 7 positions agree with TRBD2. Per the germline V gene, CDR1 is GTSNPN and CDR2 is SVGIG (reference sequence). The CDR3 totals 17 residues. Trimming at V came to 3 bases and at J to 0 bases, leaving 11 bases not matched to a gene. The CDR3: CAWSERAGIIAKNIQYF. Written as DNA, the CDR3 is TGTGCCTGGAGCGAAAGAGCGGGAATAATAGCCAAAAACATTCAGTACTTC.

Worth noting for this clone: Distinct nucleotide sequences in the sample also encode this CDR3. V and J are TRBV5-1 and TRBJ2-1, with D perhaps matching TRBD1 (5 bases). Deletions cut 2 bases from V and 0 bases from J, with 9 bases between. The CDR3 has 15 amino acids. Germline assignment: CDR1 SGHRS and CDR2 YFSETQ. The CDR3 protein is CASSFTDSSYNEQFF. The DNA for the CDR3 is TGCGCCAGCAGCTTCACAGACAGCTCCTACAATGAGCAGTTCTTC. The whole variable domain, remainder taken from reference TRBV5-1 and TRBJ2-1, is KAGVTQTPRYLIKTRGQQVTLSCSPISGHRSVSWYQQTPGQGLQFLFEYFSETQRNKGNFPGRFSGRQFSNSRSEMNVSTLELGDSALYLCASSFTDSSYNEQFFGPGTRLTVL.

The rearrangement uses TRBV5-4 and TRBJ2-1, with 8 positions matching TRBD2. V lost 4 bases to trimming and J lost 3 bases; unmatched junction nucleotides: 3. CDR3 length: 14 residues. The germline V gene has CDR1 SGHNT and CDR2 YYREEE (reference sequence). The CDR3 DNA follows: TGTGCCAGCAGCGTGACTAGCGACTACAATGAGCAGTTCTTC. As protein: CASSVTSDYNEQFF.

V usage is TRBV18 and J usage is TRBJ1-1; 7 bases are a match to TRBD1. The CDR3 sequence is 14 residues long. Per germline, CDR1 KGHSH and CDR2 LQKENI. J was trimmed by 6 bases and V by 3 bases; bases with no gene match: 7. The CDR3: CASSPRQGPAEAFF. CDR3 sequence (DNA): TGTGCCAGCTCACCCAGACAGGGACCCGCTGAAGCTTTCTTT.

The chain is built from TRBV4-3 and TRBJ2-3, with 10 bases aligning to TRBD1. The CDR3 is made up of 13 amino acids. From germline, CDR1 is LGHNA and CDR2 YSLEER. J lost 12 bases, V lost 3 bases, and 6 bases had no gene match. The CDR3, as DNA: TGCGCCAGCAGCCAGAGACAGGGGGCGGATCAGTATTTT. Translation: CASSQRQGADQYF.

The chain has TRBV5-1 and TRBJ2-5, with a weak D call TRBD2 (6 bases). This CDR3 has 16 amino acids. Germline V lookup: CDR1 SGHRS, CDR2 YFSETQ. Between the trimmed V and J ends, which lost 3 bases and 4 bases, there was a span of 19 bases. The CDR3 nucleotides read TGCGCCAGCAGCTCATCTATCGGTGGCGGGATAGAGACCCAGTACTTC. This codes for CASSSSIGGGIETQYF.